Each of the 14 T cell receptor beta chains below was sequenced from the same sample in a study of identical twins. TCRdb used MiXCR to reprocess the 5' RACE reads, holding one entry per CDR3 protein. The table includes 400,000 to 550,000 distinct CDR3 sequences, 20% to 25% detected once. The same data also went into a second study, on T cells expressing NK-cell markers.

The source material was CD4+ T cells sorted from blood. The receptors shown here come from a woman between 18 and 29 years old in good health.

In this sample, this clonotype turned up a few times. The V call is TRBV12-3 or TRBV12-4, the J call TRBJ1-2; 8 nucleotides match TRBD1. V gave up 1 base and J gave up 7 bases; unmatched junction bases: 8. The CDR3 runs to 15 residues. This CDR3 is CASSLVRQGLSGYTF. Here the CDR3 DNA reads TGTGCCAGCAGTTTAGTCCGACAGGGGTTGTCTGGCTACACCTTC.

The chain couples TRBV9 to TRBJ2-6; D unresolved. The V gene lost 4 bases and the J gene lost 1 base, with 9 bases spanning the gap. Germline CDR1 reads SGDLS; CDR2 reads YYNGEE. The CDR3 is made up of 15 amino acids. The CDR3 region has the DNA TGTGCCAGCAGCTTCGACCCTTCTGGGGCCAACGTCCTGACTTTC. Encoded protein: CASSFDPSGANVLTF.

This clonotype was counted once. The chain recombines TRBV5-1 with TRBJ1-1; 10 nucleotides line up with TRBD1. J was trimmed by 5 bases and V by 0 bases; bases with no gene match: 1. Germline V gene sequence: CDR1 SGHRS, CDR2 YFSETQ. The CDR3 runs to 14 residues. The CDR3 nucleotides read TGCGCCAGCAGCTTGGGGGGACAGGGGACTGAAGCTTTCTTT. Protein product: CASSLGGQGTEAFF. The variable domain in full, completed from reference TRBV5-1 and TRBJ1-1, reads KAGVTQTPRYLIKTRGQQVTLSCSPISGHRSVSWYQQTPGQGLQFLFEYFSETQRNKGNFPGRFSGRQFSNSRSEMNVSTLELGDSALYLCASSLGGQGTEAFFGQGTRLTVV.

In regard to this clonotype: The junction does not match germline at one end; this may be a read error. CDR3 nucleotides: TGCAGTGCTGGAAAGCGCCCCCAAGGGACCCAGTACTTC. Its protein is CSAGKRPQGTQYF. This chain links TRBV20-1 with TRBJ2-5; the D is unclear. The germline V gene has CDR1 DFQATT and CDR2 SNEGSKA (reference sequence). CDR3 length: 13 amino acids.

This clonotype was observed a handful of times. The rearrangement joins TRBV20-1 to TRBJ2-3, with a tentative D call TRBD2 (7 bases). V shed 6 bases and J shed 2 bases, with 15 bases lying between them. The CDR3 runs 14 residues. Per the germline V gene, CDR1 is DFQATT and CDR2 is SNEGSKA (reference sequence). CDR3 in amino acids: CSARRGGATDTQYF. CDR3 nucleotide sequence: TGCAGTGCGAGGAGGGGGGGAGCCACAGATACGCAGTATTTT.

CDR3 sequence: CSVHQRLAGETGELFF. The CDR3 nucleotides are TGCAGTGTTCACCAGCGACTAGCGGGGGAGACCGGGGAGCTGTTTTTT. The chain combines TRBV20-1 with TRBJ2-2, with 12 positions matching TRBD2. This CDR3 is built from 16 residues. Per germline, CDR1 DFQATT and CDR2 SNEGSKA (reference sequence). Trimming at V came to 7 bases and at J to 5 bases, leaving 11 bases not matched to a gene.

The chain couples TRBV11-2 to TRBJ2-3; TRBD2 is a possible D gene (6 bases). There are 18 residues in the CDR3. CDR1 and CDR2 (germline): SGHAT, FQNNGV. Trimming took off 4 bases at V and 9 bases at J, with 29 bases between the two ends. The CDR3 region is CASSSGTANAGLGKTQYF. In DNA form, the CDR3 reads TGTGCCAGCAGCTCCGGGACGGCAAATGCGGGACTGGGGAAGACGCAGTATTTT.

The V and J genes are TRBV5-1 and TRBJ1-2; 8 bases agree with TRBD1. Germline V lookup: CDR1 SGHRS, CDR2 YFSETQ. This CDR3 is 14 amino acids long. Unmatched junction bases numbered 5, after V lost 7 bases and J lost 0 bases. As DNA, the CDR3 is TGCGCCAGCGGGACAGGCGTCCCTAACTATGGCTACACCTTC. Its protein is CASGTGVPNYGYTF.

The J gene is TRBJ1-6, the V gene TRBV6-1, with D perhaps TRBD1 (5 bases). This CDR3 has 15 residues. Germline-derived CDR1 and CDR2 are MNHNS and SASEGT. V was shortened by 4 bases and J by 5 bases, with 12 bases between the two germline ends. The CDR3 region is CASSGGGANNSPLHF. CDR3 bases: TGTGCCAGCAGTGGCGGTGGGGCTAATAATTCACCCCTCCACTTT.

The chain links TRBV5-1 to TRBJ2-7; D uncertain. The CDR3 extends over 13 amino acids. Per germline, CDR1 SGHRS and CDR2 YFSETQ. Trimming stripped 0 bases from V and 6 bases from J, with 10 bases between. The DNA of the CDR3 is TGCGCCAGCAGCTTGGAGGTGGTTTCCGAGCAGTACTTC. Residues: CASSLEVVSEQYF.

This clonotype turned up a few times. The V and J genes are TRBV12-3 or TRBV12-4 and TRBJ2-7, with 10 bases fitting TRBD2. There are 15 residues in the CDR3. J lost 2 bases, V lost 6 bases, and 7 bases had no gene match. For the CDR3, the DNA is TGTGCCAGCAGGATACTAGCGGGATCCGCCTACGAGCAGTACTTC. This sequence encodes CASRILAGSAYEQYF.

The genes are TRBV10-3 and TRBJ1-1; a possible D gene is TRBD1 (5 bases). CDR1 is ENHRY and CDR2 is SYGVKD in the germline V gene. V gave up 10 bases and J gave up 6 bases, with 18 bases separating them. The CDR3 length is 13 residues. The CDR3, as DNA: TGTGCCACCAATGGGGATGGGGGAGCTGAAGCTTTCTTT. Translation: CATNGDGGAEAFF.

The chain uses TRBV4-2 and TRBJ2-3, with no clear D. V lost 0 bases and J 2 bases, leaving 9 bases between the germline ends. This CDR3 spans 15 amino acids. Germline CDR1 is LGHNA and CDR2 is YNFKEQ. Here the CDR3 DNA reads TGTGCCAGCAGCCAAGAGACACGATACACAGATACGCAGTATTTT. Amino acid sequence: CASSQETRYTDTQYF.

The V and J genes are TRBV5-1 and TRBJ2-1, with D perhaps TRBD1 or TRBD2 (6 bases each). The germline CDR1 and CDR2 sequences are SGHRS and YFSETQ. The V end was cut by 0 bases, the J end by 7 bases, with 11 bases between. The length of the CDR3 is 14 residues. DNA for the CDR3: TGCGCCAGCAGCTTGGAAGGGGGGCCGAATGAGCAGTTCTTC. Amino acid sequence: CASSLEGGPNEQFF.